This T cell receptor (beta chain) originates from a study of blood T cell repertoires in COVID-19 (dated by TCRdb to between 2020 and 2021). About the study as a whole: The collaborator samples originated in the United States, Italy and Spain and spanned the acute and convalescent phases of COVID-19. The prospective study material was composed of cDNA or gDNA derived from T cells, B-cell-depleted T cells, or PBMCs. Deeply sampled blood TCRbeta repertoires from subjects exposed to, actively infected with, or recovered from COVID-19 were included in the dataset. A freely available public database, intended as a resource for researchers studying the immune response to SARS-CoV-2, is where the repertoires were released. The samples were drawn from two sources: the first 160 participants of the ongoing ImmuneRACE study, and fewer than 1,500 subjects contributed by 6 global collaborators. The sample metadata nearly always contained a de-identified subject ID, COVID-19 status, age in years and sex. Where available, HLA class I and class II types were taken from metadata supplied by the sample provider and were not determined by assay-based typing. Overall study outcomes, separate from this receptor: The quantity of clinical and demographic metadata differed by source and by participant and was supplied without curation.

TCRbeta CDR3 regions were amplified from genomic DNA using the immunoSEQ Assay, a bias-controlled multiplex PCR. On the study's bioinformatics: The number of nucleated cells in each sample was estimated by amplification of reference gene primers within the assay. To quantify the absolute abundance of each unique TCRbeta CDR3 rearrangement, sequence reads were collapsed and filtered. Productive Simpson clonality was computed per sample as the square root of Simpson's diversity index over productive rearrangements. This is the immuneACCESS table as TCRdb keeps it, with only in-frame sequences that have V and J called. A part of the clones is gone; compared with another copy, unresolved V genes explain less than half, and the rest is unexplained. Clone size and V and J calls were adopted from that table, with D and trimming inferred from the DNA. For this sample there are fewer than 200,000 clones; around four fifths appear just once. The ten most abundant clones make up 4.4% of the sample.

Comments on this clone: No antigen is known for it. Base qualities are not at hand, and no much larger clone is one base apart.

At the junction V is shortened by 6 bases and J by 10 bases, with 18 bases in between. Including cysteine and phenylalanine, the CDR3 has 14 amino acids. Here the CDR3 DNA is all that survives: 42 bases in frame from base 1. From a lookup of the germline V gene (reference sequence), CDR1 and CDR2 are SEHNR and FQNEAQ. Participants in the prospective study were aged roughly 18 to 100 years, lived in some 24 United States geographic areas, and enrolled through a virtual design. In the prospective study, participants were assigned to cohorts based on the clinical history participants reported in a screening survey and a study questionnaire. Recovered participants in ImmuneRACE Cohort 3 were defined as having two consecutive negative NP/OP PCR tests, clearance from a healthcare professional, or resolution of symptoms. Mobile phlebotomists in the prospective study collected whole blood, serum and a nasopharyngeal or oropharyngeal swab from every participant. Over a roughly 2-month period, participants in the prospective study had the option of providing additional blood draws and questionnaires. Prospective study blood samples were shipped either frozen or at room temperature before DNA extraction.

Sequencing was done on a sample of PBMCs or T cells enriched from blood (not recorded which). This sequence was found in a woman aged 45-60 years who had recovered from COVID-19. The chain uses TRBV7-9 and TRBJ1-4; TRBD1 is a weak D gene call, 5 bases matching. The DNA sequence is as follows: TGTGCCAGCAGTCGTCAGGGTCGCATCGGAAAACTGTTTTTT. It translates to CASSRQGRIGKLFF.